The 26 T cell receptor beta chains in this list originate from one sample, sequenced in a study of blood T cell repertoires in COVID-19 (dated by TCRdb to the early 2020s). Libraries were made using the immunoSEQ multiplex PCR assay. Held by TCRdb, this immuneACCESS table contains in-frame sequences only and omits some clones. Under half of the omission traces to an unresolved V gene where checked; the cause of the rest is unknown. The sample records around 75,000 clones, 85% to 90% of which are singletons. The ten biggest clones cover approximately 2.5% of the sample. Material: peripheral blood. The receptor source for this set is a human donor in a cohort sampled during active COVID-19.

The chain recombines TRBV6-2 or TRBV6-3 with TRBJ1-1; a possible D gene is TRBD1 (5 bases). CDR3 length: 14 residues. Looked up from germline, CDR1 is MNHEY and CDR2 is SVGEGT. V lost 5 bases, J lost 7 bases, and 17 bases lay in between. CDR3 DNA: TGTGCCAGCAGTGGACCGGGACTGGGGGGTGAAGCTTTCTTT. Translated: CASSGPGLGGEAFF.

This chain joins TRBV28 and TRBJ1-5, with D perhaps matching TRBD1 (5 bases). The germline V gene encodes CDR1 MDHEN and CDR2 SYDVKM. The germline V and J ends were trimmed by 2 bases and 2 bases, with 13 bases remaining between them. The CDR3 is made up of 16 amino acids. The CDR3 loop is CASSLESGGGNQPQHF. CDR3 DNA: TGTGCCAGCAGTTTAGAATCCGGGGGTGGCAATCAGCCCCAGCATTTT.

V usage is TRBV18 and J usage is TRBJ1-1; D remains ambiguous. CDR1 and CDR2 (germline): KGHSH, LQKENI. The CDR3 is 15 amino acids. The V gene lost 3 bases and the J gene lost 1 base, with 12 bases spanning the gap. The CDR3 loop reads CASSPRRSGNTEAFF. Written as DNA, the CDR3 is TGTGCCAGCTCACCGAGGCGATCCGGGAACACTGAAGCTTTCTTT.

This clone showed up just once. The chain recombines TRBV6-2 or TRBV6-3 with TRBJ2-3; 10 nucleotides align to TRBD1. Germline values: CDR1 MNHEY, CDR2 SVGEGT. With 6 bases clipped from V and 1 base from J, the junction kept 4 bases outside the gene matches. The CDR3 is 15 residues long. This CDR3 is CASSRGQGRTDTQYF. CDR3 DNA sequence: TGTGCCAGCAGCCGGGGACAGGGGCGCACAGATACGCAGTATTTT.

The chain combines TRBV4-1 with TRBJ2-7; possibly TRBD1 for D (6 bases). The CDR3 loop spans 16 amino acids. The germline V and J ends were trimmed by 2 bases and 4 bases, with 18 bases remaining between them. The germline CDR1 and CDR2 sequences are MGHRA and YSYEKL. CDR3 coding DNA: TGCGCCAGCAGCCAATACCACCGCCAACAGGGTTACGAGCAGTACTTC. Translation: CASSQYHRQQGYEQYF.

The chain recombines TRBV6-5 with TRBJ2-7; weak D call: TRBD2 (6 bases). Deletions cut 6 bases from V and 0 bases from J, with 15 bases between. The germline gives CDR1 MNHEY, CDR2 SVGAGI. CDR3 length: 15 residues. DNA of the CDR3: TGTGCCAGCAGCTCCACTAGCAGAAGCTCCTACGAGCAGTACTTC. Its translation: CASSSTSRSSYEQYF.

The rearrangement uses TRBV9 and TRBJ2-2, with D unclear. The CDR3 runs 14 residues. Per germline, CDR1 SGDLS and CDR2 YYNGEE. Trimming took 4 bases from V and 2 from J, leaving 9 bases between them. The CDR3 here is CASSPPSNTGELFF. DNA of the CDR3: TGTGCCAGCAGCCCCCCGAGTAACACCGGGGAGCTGTTTTTT.

The chain is built from TRBV7-9 and TRBJ2-7; 9 bases fit TRBD2. The CDR3 is made up of 15 amino acids. The germline V gene has CDR1 SEHNR and CDR2 FQNEAQ (reference sequence). Losses at the gene ends were 5 bases for V and 2 bases for J; bases not matched to a gene: 7. The CDR3 DNA is TGTGCCAGCAGCCCAACAGGCGGGGGGGCCTACGAGCAGTACTTC. Amino acids: CASSPTGGGAYEQYF.

The CDR3 DNA sequence: TGTGCCAGCGGAACCTCTGCGGGGGGGCTTATTCCTGAAAAACTGTTTTTT. It codes for CASGTSAGGLIPEKLFF. The chain combines TRBV27 with TRBJ1-4; tentative D call: TRBD1 (6 bases). In germline, CDR1 is MNHEY, CDR2 SMNVEV (reference sequence). The CDR3 totals 17 residues. V was cut by 8 bases and J by 7 bases, with 26 bases left in between.

V usage is TRBV4-3 and J usage is TRBJ1-4, with TRBD1 matching 9 bases. Germline CDR1 is LGHNA and CDR2 is YSLEER. Trimming removed 1 base from V and 5 bases from J; junction bases left unmatched: 5. The CDR3 consists of 16 residues. For the CDR3, the DNA is TGCGCCAGCAGCCAAGGACAGGGGGATTTCAATGAAAAACTGTTTTTT. Protein product: CASSQGQGDFNEKLFF.

The genes are TRBV7-3 and TRBJ2-1; 7 nucleotides line up with TRBD2. There are 16 residues in the CDR3. Germline CDR1 SGHTA, CDR2 FQGTGA. V gave up 5 bases and J gave up 9 bases; unmatched junction bases: 16. The CDR3, as DNA: TGTGCCAGCAGCGTCCTCGGGCGGGAGAGGTATGGTGAGCAGTTCTTC. Translating it yields CASSVLGRERYGEQFF.

The chain combines TRBV6-6 with TRBJ1-5, with D uncertain. Between the trimmed V and J ends, which lost 7 bases and 3 bases, there was a span of 16 bases. The CDR3 loop spans 15 amino acids. Germline V gene sequence: CDR1 MNHNY, CDR2 SVGAGI (reference sequence). This CDR3 is CASTRLAPNNQPQHF. DNA of the CDR3: TGTGCCAGCACCCGCCTCGCACCTAACAATCAGCCCCAGCATTTT.

The chain has TRBV5-4 and TRBJ2-2, with D possibly matching TRBD1 (5 bases). CDR3 length equals 15 residues. The V gene's germline CDR1 is SGHNT and CDR2 YYREEE (reference sequence). Between the trimmed V and J ends, which lost 0 bases and 6 bases, there was a span of 12 bases. CDR3 residues: CASSLGVQGAGELFF. CDR3 in DNA: TGTGCCAGCAGCTTGGGAGTCCAAGGGGCCGGGGAGCTGTTTTTT.

V is TRBV10-2 and J is TRBJ1-3, with D uncertain. The CDR3 is made up of 15 amino acids. V lost 3 bases to trimming and J lost 1 base, with 10 bases between them. The germline V gene encodes CDR1 WSHSY and CDR2 SAAADI. The CDR3 spells CASSENGRSGNTIYF. In DNA, the CDR3 is TGCGCCAGCAGTGAAAACGGGAGATCTGGAAACACCATATATTTT.

V usage is TRBV4-1 and J usage is TRBJ2-3, with 8 bases matching TRBD2. CDR3 length: 17 amino acids. Per germline, CDR1 MGHRA and CDR2 YSYEKL. With 1 base clipped from V and 6 bases from J, the junction kept 12 bases outside the gene matches. DNA for the CDR3: TGCGCCAGCAGCCAAGGGGAGCGGGCGGGGGGCCAGGATACGCAGTATTTT. This sequence encodes CASSQGERAGGQDTQYF.

V usage is TRBV5-4 and J usage is TRBJ1-4; 7 nucleotides line up with TRBD1. The germline gives CDR1 SGHNT, CDR2 YYREEE (reference sequence). This CDR3 is built from 14 residues. The V gene end was trimmed by 0 bases and the J gene end by 8 bases; junction bases not matched to a gene: 4. CDR3 residues: CASSLEGALEKLFF. CDR3 DNA sequence: TGTGCCAGCAGCTTGGAGGGGGCTTTGGAAAAACTGTTTTTT.

The chain uses TRBV25-1 and TRBJ2-5; 7 bases align to TRBD2. CDR3 length: 13 residues. V dropped 6 bases and J dropped 5; count of bases not matched to a gene: 6. Germline values: CDR1 MGHDK, CDR2 SYGVNS. As DNA, the CDR3 is TGTGCCAGCAGCAGAGCGGGGTTGGAGACCCAGTACTTC. Translation: CASSRAGLETQYF.

The rearrangement links TRBV5-1 to TRBJ2-5, with 9 positions matching TRBD2. The germline CDR1 and CDR2 sequences are SGHRS and YFSETQ. This CDR3 spans 15 amino acids. J gave up 4 bases and V 7 bases, and 11 bases lay outside the gene matches. The CDR3 spells CASGTGSGSTETQYF. CDR3 sequence (DNA): TGCGCCAGCGGAACCGGTAGCGGGAGTACAGAGACCCAGTACTTC. The full variable domain, its missing parts supplied by reference TRBV5-1 and TRBJ2-5, is KAGVTQTPRYLIKTRGQQVTLSCSPISGHRSVSWYQQTPGQGLQFLFEYFSETQRNKGNFPGRFSGRQFSNSRSEMNVSTLELGDSALYLCASGTGSGSTETQYFGPGTRLLVL.

With regard to this clone: The same CDR3 can be traced to other DNA sequences in this sample. The CDR3 nucleotides read TGCGCCAGAAGTTGCCGGGACATTAGGGAAAAACTGTTTTTT. Protein sequence: CARSCRDIREKLFF. This chain connects TRBV7-5 to TRBJ1-4; TRBD1 reflects the table's D call only, with no check against the DNA. TRBV7-5 is a documented pseudogene. The CDR3 runs 14 residues.

The chain employs TRBV19 and TRBJ2-2; possibly TRBD2 for D (6 bases). From germline, CDR1 is LNHDA and CDR2 SQIVND (reference sequence). V was shortened by 3 bases and J by 5 bases, with 10 bases between the two germline ends. CDR3 size: 14 residues. Written as DNA, the CDR3 is TGTGCCAGTAGTATGCCCGGGAGTACCGGGGAGCTGTTTTTT. It yields the protein CASSMPGSTGELFF.

The DNA of the CDR3 is TGCGCCAGCAGCCTAATAATGGAGGACTATGGCTACACCTTC. Translation: CASSLIMEDYGYTF. The chain recombines TRBV4-3 with TRBJ1-2; D is unclear. Germline assignment: CDR1 LGHNA and CDR2 YSLEER. Trimming left V 4 bases short and J 3 bases short, with 12 bases between. The CDR3 is made up of 14 amino acids.

This clone appeared a single time. The CDR3: CASSLVGGTGDTGELFF. CDR3 nucleotides: TGTGCCAGCAGCTTGGTTGGGGGGACAGGGGACACCGGGGAGCTGTTTTTT. This chain connects TRBV5-6 to TRBJ2-2; 10 bases line up with TRBD1. Trimming cost V 0 bases and J 3 bases; bases outside gene matches: 5. The germline gives CDR1 SGHDT, CDR2 YYEEEE. The CDR3 totals 17 residues. Complete variable domain (other parts from reference TRBV5-6 and TRBJ2-2): DAGVTQSPTHLIKTRGQQVTLRCSPKSGHDTVSWYQQALGQGPQFIFQYYEEEERQRGNFPDRFSGHQFPNYSSELNVNALLLGDSALYLCASSLVGGTGDTGELFFGEGSRLTVL.

The chain joins TRBV4-1 to TRBJ2-1; 13 bases are a match to TRBD2. In germline, CDR1 is MGHRA, CDR2 YSYEKL. Germline trimming cut 7 bases from V and 4 bases from J; bases unmatched to any gene: 19. CDR3 length equals 20 residues. The CDR3 nucleotides are TGCGCCAGCACCCTGGGGATACTAGCGGGAGGGCCGATTTCTTACAATGAGCAGTTCTTC. As protein: CASTLGILAGGPISYNEQFF.

Regarding this clone: A clone one base away is much larger, so this may be a read error. V gene TRBV5-1 combines with J gene TRBJ2-3; TRBD1 is a possible D gene (6 bases). The CDR3 covers 14 residues. V lost 2 bases and J lost 2, with 9 bases in between. Germline loops: CDR1 SGHRS, CDR2 YFSETQ. CDR3 residues: CASSFYRDTDTQYF. For the CDR3, the DNA is TGCGCCAGCAGCTTCTACAGGGACACAGATACGCAGTATTTT.

This clone was seen just once. The CDR3 sequence is CASSGTSGFSYEQYF. The CDR3, as DNA: TGTGCCAGCAGTGGGACTAGCGGGTTTTCCTACGAGCAGTACTTC. This chain links TRBV7-2 with TRBJ2-7, with 12 bases aligning to TRBD2. Unmatched junction bases numbered 4, after V lost 6 bases and J lost 1 base. The V gene's germline CDR1 is SGHTA and CDR2 FQGNSA. The CDR3 extends over 15 amino acids.

The chain combines TRBV10-3 with TRBJ1-5, with D tentatively TRBD1 (5 bases). The germline V gene encodes CDR1 ENHRY and CDR2 SYGVKD. V lost 0 bases to trimming and J lost 4 bases, with 10 bases between them. The length of the CDR3 is 15 residues. The CDR3 protein is CAISESTPGNQPQHF. The DNA for the CDR3 is TGTGCCATCAGTGAGTCCACCCCAGGGAATCAGCCCCAGCATTTT.